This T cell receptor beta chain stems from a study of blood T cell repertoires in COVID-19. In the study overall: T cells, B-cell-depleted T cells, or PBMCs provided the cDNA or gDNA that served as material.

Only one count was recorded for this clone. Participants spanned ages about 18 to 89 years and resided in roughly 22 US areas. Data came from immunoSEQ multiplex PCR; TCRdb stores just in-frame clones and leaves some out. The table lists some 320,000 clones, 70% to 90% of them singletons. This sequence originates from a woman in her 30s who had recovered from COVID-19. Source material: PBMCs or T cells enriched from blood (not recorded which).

The CDR3 reads CASSLEAGGPFVEQFF. CDR3 nucleotide sequence: TGCGCCAGCAGCTTGGAGGCGGGGGGGCCGTTTGTTGAGCAGTTCTTC. The chain combines TRBV5-1 with TRBJ2-1; 9 positions agree with TRBD2. Germline trimming cut 0 bases from V and 9 bases from J; bases unmatched to any gene: 10. CDR3 length: 16 amino acids. CDR1 is SGHRS and CDR2 is YFSETQ in the germline V gene.